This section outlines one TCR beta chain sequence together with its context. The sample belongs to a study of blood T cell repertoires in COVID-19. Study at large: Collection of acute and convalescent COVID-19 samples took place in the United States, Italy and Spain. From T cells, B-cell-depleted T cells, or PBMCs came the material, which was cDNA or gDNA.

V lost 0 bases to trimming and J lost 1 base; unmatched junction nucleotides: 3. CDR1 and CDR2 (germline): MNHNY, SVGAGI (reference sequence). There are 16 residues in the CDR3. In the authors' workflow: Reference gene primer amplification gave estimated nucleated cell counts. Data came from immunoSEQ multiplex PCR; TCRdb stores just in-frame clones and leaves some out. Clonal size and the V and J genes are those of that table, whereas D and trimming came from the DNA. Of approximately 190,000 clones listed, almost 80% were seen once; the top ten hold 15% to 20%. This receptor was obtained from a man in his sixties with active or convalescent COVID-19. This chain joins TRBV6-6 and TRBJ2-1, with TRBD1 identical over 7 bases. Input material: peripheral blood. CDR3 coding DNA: TGTGCCAGCAGTTACTCGACAGGGCTGTCCTACAATGAGCAGTTCTTC. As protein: CASSYSTGLSYNEQFF.